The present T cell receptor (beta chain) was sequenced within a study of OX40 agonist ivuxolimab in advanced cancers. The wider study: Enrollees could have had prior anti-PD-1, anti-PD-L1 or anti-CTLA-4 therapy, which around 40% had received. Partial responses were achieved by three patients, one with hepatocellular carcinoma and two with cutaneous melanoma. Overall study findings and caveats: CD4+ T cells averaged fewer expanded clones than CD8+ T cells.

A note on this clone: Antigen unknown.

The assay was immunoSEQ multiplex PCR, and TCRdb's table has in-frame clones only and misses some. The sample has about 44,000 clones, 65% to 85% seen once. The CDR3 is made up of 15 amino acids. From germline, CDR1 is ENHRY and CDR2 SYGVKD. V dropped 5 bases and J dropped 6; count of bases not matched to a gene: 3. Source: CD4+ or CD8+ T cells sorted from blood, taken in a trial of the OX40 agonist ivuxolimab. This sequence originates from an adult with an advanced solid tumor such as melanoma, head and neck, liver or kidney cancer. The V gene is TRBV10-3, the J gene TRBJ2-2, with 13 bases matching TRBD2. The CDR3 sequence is CAISNTSGRAGELFF. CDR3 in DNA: TGTGCCATCAGTAATACTAGCGGGAGGGCCGGGGAGCTGTTTTTT.